This T cell receptor (beta chain) was sequenced in a study of identical twins (dated by TCRdb to 2016 to 2017). For the study in its entirety: TCR alpha and beta repertoires from monozygotic twins, unrelated adults of various ages and cord blood were deep-sequenced to test whether fetal clonotypes persist. To rule out contamination, replicate twin experiments were performed at different times with different library preparation protocols. What the study reported, not specific to this receptor: In beta out-of-frame sequences, excess twin sharing was weaker, because having fewer shared sequences lowered the signal-to-noise ratio. Fewer insertions were carried by abundant cord blood beta clonotypes; a weaker similar trend was observed in young adult naive repertoires, while no such trend was observed in memory repertoires. Invariant T cells such as MAIT and iNKT could partly confound zero-insertion analyses, although diverse VJ usage argued against such confounding for most clonotypes. In monozygotic twins, out-of-frame TCR alpha sharing was systematically underestimated by recombination models, although the models agreed with sharing between unrelated individuals. Compared with coincidental sharing between unrelated individuals, an excess of low generation-probability sequences was observed among out-of-frame TCR alpha sequences shared between twins. Because the same donors could not be followed over many years, the conclusions relied on cross-sectional statistical analysis.

The method behind the library was 5' RACE. Sequencer: Illumina HiSeq 2000. A universal primer binding site was introduced by template switching, and a unique molecular identifier was present in the final cDNA, enabling accurate counting of TCR cDNA molecules. First-strand cDNA for TCR alpha and beta chains was synthesized from specific primers in the conserved constant-segment region. To control for contamination, every cDNA library was double barcoded, receiving both a SMART-Mk sample barcode and Illumina barcodes. TruSeq adapter sequences, together with Illumina sample barcodes, were added in two successive PCR steps. Sequencing of the TCR alpha and beta cDNA libraries was done on the Illumina HiSeq platform using custom primers. The authors' pipeline ran thus. MiGEC processed the raw reads to extract unique molecular identifiers, while MiXCR was used to determine the CDR3 positions. Recombination models were inferred per individual with the repgenHMM and IGoR tools using an EM algorithm. Shared clonotype analysis was performed with the tcR package in R, normalizing sharing by the product of cloneset sizes. To study raw recombination without the effects of thymic and clonal selection, out-of-frame nonproductive sequences were analyzed. Clones were called with MiXCR by TCRdb after fastp trimmed the public reads at Q25, and only in-frame beta chains were retained. Every CDR3 protein is listed once, alongside the most common genes and DNA of its rows. Here the V and J calls rest on TCRdb's processing, not on the authors' analysis. The sample table contains approximately 260,000 distinct CDR3 sequences; only one count was recorded for approximately 8.6% of them. The top ten clones comprise roughly 3% of the sample.

Trimmed from V: 1 base; trimmed from J: 2 bases; junction bases lacking a gene match: 2. The germline V gene supplies CDR1 LGHNA and CDR2 YSLEER. The CDR3 spans 16 residues, from the cysteine through the phenylalanine. Only the CDR3 region is kept as DNA, spanning 48 bases read in frame from base 1. This clonotype is assessed as medium-sized (0.01 to 0.1%). It lacks a known antigen. Base qualities are missing; no much larger clone stands one base away. Only healthy Caucasian donors were included. Three pairs of female monozygotic twins, all aged roughly 18 to 30 years, were included in the twin cohort. CD4+ and CD8+ T cell populations were isolated with positive isolation kits from Invitrogen. These data also formed part of another study, on yellow fever vaccine responses in identical twins. That second report states: The T cell response to vaccination in identical twins was reported by the authors to appear partly convergent and partly personalized. In the study, vaccine-responding T cell clones were precisely tracked in identical twins.

The receptor comes from a woman younger than 35 in good health. Specimen: CD8+ T cells sorted from blood. Recombination joined TRBV4-3 with TRBJ2-6, and 7 bases in between align with TRBD1. The nucleotides are TGCGCCAGCAGCCAAGCTGACAGGGCTGGGGCCAACGTCCTGACTTTC. This codes for CASSQADRAGANVLTF.